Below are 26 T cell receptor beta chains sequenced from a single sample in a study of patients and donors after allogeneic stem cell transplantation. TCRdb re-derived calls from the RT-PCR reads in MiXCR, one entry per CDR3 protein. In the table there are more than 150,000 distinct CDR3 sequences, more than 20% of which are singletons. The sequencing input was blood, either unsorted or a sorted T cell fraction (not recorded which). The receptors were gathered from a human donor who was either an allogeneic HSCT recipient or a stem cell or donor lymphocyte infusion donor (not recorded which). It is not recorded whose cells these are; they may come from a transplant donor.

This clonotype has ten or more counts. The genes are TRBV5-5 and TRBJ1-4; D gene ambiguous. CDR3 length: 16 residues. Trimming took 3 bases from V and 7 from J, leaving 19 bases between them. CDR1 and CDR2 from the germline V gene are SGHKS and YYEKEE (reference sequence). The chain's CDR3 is CASSSPGSKISEKLFF. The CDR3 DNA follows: TGTGCCAGCAGCTCACCGGGGAGCAAAATTTCTGAAAAACTGTTTTTT.

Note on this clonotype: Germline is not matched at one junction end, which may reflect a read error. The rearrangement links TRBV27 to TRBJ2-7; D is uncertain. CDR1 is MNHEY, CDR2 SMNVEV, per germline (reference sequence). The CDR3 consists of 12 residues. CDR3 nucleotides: TGTGCCAGCAGTTTCAATGGCTACAAGCAGTACTTC. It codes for CASSFNGYKQYF.

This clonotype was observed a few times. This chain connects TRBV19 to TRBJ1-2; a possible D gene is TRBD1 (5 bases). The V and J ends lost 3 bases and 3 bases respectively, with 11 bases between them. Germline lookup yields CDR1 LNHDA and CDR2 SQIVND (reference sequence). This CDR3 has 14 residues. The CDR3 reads CASSIGREYYGYTF. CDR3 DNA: TGTGCCAGTAGTATCGGCAGGGAGTACTATGGCTACACCTTC.

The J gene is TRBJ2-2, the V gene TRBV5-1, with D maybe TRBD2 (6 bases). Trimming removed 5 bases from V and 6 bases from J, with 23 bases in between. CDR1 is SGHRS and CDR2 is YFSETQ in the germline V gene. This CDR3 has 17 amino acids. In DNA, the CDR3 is TGCGCCAGCAGTTTAAACTCCGGGACTTCTGCCGCCGGGGAGCTGTTTTTT. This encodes CASSLNSGTSAAGELFF.

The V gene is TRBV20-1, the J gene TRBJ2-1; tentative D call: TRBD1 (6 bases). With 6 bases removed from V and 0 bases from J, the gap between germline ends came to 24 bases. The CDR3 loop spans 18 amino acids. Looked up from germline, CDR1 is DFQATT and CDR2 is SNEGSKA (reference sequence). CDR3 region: CSARYLSGTKSSYNEQFF. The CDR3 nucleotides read TGCAGTGCCCGCTACCTCTCCGGGACAAAAAGCTCCTACAATGAGCAGTTCTTC.

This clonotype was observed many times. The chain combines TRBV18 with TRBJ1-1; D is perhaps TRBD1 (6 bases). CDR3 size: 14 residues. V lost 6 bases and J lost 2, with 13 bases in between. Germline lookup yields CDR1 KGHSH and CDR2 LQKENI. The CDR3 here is CASSPDSRNTEAFF. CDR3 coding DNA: TGTGCCAGCTCCCCGGACAGTCGAAACACTGAAGCTTTCTTT.

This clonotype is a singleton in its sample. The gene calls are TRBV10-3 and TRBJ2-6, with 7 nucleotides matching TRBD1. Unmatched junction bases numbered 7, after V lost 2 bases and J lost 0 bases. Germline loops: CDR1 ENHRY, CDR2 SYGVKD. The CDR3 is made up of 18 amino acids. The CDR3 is CAISEIGTATSGANVLTF. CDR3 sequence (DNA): TGTGCCATCAGTGAGATCGGGACAGCCACCTCTGGGGCCAACGTCCTGACTTTC.

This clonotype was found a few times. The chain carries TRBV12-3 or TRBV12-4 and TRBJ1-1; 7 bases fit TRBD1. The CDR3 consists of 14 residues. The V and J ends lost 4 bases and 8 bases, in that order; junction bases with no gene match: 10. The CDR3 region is CASSSFRTGEEAFF. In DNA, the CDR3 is TGTGCCAGCAGTTCCTTTAGGACAGGTGAAGAAGCTTTCTTT.

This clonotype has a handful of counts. DNA of the CDR3: TGTGCCAGTAGTGAAGAGACAGGACCACGGGCTTCCACACCCCTCCACTTT. Encoded protein: CASSEETGPRASTPLHF. This rearrangement joins TRBV19 to TRBJ1-6; possible D gene TRBD1, 6 bases. The CDR3 totals 17 residues. Trimming removed 5 bases from V and 11 bases from J, with 25 bases in between. CDR1 and CDR2 from the germline V gene are LNHDA and SQIVND (reference sequence).

CDR3 DNA: TGTGCCACCAGCAGAGGCCTCCGGGACCAGTATTTATTAAACACTGAAGCTTTCTTT. Translated: CATSRGLRDQYLLNTEAFF. The chain couples TRBV15 to TRBJ1-1; perhaps TRBD1 as D (5 bases). The V gene's germline CDR1 is LNHNV and CDR2 YYDKDF (reference sequence). Trimming shortened V by 1 base and J by 2 bases, and 23 bases separated the two germline ends. The CDR3 is 19 residues long.

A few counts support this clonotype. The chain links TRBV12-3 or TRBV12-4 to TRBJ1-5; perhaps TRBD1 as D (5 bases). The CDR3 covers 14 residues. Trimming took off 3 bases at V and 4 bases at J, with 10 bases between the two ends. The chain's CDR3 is CASSFVGGNQPQHF. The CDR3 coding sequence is TGTGCCAGCAGTTTTGTGGGGGGGAATCAGCCCCAGCATTTT.

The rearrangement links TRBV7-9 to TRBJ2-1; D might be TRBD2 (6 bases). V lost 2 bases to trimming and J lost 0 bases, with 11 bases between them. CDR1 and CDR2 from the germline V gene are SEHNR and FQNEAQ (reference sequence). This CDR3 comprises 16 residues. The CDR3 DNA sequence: TGTGCCAGCAGCTTACCCCTAGCGAGCTCCTACAATGAGCAGTTCTTC. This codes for CASSLPLASSYNEQFF.

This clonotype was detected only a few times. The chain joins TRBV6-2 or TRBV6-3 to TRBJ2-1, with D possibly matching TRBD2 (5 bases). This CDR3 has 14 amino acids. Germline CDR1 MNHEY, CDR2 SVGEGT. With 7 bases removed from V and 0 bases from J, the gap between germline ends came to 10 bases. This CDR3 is CASNRGFSYNEQFF. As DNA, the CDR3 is TGTGCCAGCAATCGCGGGTTCTCCTACAATGAGCAGTTCTTC.

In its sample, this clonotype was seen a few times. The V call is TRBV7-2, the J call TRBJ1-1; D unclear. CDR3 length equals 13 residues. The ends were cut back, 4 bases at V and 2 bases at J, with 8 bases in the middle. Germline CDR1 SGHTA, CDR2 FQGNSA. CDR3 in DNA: TGTGCCAGCAGCTATCGAGACAACACTGAAGCTTTCTTT. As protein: CASSYRDNTEAFF. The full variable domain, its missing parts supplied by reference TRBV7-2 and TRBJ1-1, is GAGVSQSPSNKVTEKGKDVELRCDPISGHTALYWYRQSLGQGLEFLIYFQGNSAPDKSGLPSDRFSAERTGGSVSTLTIQRTQQEDSAVYLCASSYRDNTEAFFGQGTRLTVV.

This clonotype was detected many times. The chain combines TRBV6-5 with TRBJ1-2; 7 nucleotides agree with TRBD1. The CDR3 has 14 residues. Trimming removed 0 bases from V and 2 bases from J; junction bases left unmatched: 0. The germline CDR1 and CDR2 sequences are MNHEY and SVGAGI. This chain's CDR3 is CASSYSQGNYGYTF. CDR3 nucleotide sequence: TGTGCCAGCAGTTACTCACAGGGGAACTATGGCTACACCTTC.

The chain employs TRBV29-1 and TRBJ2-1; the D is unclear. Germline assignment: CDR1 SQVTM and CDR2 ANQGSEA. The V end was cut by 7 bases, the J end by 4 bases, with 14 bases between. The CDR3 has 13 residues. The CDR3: CSAPLQNYNEQFF. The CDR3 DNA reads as TGCAGCGCTCCACTACAAAATTACAATGAGCAGTTCTTC.

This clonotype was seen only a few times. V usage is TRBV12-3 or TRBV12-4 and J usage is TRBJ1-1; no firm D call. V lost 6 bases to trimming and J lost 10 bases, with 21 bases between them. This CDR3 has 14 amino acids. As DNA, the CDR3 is TGTGCCAGCAGCTTCGGAATGGGCACCGAGATAGCTTTCTTT. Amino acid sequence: CASSFGMGTEIAFF.

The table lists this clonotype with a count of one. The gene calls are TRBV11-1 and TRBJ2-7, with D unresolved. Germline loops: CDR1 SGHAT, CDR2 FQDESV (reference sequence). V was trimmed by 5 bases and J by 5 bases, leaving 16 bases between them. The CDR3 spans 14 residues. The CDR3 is CASSREVGFDEQYF. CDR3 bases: TGTGCCAGCAGCCGAGAGGTAGGTTTCGACGAGCAGTACTTC.

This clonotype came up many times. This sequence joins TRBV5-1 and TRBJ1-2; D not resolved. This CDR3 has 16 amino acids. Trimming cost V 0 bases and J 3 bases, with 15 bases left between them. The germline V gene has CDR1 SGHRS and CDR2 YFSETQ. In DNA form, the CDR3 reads TGCGCCAGCAGCTTGGAGGTCGGCGCCTTTGACTATGGCTACACCTTC. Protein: CASSLEVGAFDYGYTF.

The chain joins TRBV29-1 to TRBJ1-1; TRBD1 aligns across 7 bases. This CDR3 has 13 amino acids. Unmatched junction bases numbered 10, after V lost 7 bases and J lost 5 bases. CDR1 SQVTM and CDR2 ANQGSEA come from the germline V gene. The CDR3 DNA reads TGCAGCGCCGGGGAGGGGGCGAGGACTGAAGCTTTCTTT. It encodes CSAGEGARTEAFF.

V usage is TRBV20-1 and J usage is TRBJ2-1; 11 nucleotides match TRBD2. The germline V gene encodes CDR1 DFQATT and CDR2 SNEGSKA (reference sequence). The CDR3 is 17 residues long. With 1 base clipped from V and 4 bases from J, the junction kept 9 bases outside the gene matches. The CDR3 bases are TGCAGTGCTAGAGGCGGACTAGCGGGTTCCTTTTACAATGAGCAGTTCTTC. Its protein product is CSARGGLAGSFYNEQFF.

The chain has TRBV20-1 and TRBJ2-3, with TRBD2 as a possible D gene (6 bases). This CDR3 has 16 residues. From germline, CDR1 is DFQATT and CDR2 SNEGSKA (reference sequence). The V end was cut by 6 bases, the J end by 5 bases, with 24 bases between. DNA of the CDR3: TGCAGTGCGCAGAACCTAGCTACGGGAGATCGAGATACGCAGTATTTT. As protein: CSAQNLATGDRDTQYF.

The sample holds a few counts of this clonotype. CDR3 residues: CASRVTGDRGPQHF. In DNA, the CDR3 is TGCGCCAGCAGAGTGACAGGGGACCGAGGGCCCCAGCATTTT. The V call is TRBV5-1, the J call TRBJ1-5, with 8 bases that match TRBD1. The V segment lost 5 bases and the J segment 9 bases; nucleotides outside the gene matches: 10. From germline, CDR1 is SGHRS and CDR2 YFSETQ. The CDR3 extends over 14 amino acids. The complete variable domain, with remaining parts taken from reference TRBV5-1 and TRBJ1-5, reads KAGVTQTPRYLIKTRGQQVTLSCSPISGHRSVSWYQQTPGQGLQFLFEYFSETQRNKGNFPGRFSGRQFSNSRSEMNVSTLELGDSALYLCASRVTGDRGPQHFGDGTRLSIL.

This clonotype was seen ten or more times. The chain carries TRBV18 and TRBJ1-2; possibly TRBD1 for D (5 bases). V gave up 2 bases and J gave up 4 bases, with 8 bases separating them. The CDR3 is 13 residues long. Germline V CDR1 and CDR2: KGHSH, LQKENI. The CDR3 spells CASSPEGSYGYTF. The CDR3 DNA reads TGTGCCAGCTCACCAGAGGGGTCCTATGGCTACACCTTC.

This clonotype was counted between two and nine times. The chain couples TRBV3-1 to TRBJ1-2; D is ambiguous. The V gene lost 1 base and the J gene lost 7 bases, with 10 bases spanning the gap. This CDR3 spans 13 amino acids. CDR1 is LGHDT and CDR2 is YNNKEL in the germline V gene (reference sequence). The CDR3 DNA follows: TGTGCCAGCAGCCAAGGGGAGAACCGTGGCTACACCTTC. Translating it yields CASSQGENRGYTF.

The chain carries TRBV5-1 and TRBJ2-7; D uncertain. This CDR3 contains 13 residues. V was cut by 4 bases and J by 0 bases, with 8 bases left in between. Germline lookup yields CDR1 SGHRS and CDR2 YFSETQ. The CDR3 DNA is TGCGCCAGCAGCCGTGCAAACTCCTACGAGCAGTACTTC. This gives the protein CASSRANSYEQYF.